This TCR beta chain emerged from a study of preoperative IRX-2 immunotherapy in early breast cancer. This clone came up a few times. The treatment here: preoperative locoregional IRX-2 cytokine immunotherapy. Some clones are missing from TCRdb's copy, which holds only in-frame ones; the method was immunoSEQ multiplex PCR. The sample records approximately 28,000 clones, roughly four fifths being singletons. From germline, CDR1 is SGHDN and CDR2 FVKESK. There are 14 residues in the CDR3. V shed 4 bases and J shed 3 bases, with 10 bases lying between them. The chain couples TRBV14 to TRBJ1-5, with TRBD1 as a possible D gene (6 bases). The source was lymph node tissue, collected after IRX-2 immunotherapy. The sequence was collected from a human donor with breast cancer. In nucleotides, the CDR3 is TGTGCCAGCAGCCCGACAGGTGTCAATCAGCCCCAGCATTTT. This codes for CASSPTGVNQPQHF.